The clone carrying this TCR beta chain has more than one count but fewer than ten. This specimen comes from a study of T cell changes during pregnancy in multiple sclerosis. Some clones are missing from TCRdb's copy, which holds only in-frame ones; the method was immunoSEQ multiplex PCR. The top ten hold over 4% of the sample, which has 35,000 to 45,000 clones, roughly 88% seen once. Trimming cost V 6 bases and J 0 bases, with 12 bases left between them. Germline CDR1 and CDR2: MGHRA and YSYEKL. The CDR3 runs 15 residues. V and J are TRBV4-1 and TRBJ2-1, with D perhaps TRBD2 (6 bases). Here the sequenced sample was CD8+ T cells from peripheral blood mononuclear cells, taken in the first trimester of pregnancy. The receptor's source is a female donor with multiple sclerosis, enrolled in a pregnancy study. The CDR3 region has the DNA TGCGCCAGCAGGATATTAGCGGACTCCTACAATGAGCAGTTCTTC. Encoded protein: CASRILADSYNEQFF.